This T cell receptor beta chain was captured by sequencing in a study of type 1 regulatory T cells. At the level of the study: T-allo10 is a Tr1-enriched, alloantigen-specific CD4 T cell product made in vitro.

This clonotype was seen ten or more times. Via MiXCR, TCRdb re-called the reads, giving one row per CDR3 protein. The profile shows over 90,000 distinct CDR3 sequences, 25% to 40% of them singletons. The sequenced material came from CD4+ T cells, either the whole sample or a sorted fraction (not recorded which). The TCR sequence derives from a human donor in good health.

The CDR3 DNA reads as TGTGCCAGCAGTCCAGACCTTGATGGCTACACCTTC. Translating gives CASSPDLDGYTF. The gene calls are TRBV9 and TRBJ1-2; unclear D gene. V was clipped by 5 bases and J by 6 bases, with 11 bases between them. This CDR3 is built from 12 residues. Germline assignment: CDR1 SGDLS and CDR2 YYNGEE. The entire variable domain, with the rest obtained from reference TRBV9 and TRBJ1-2, is as follows: DSGVTQTPKHLITATGQRVTLRCSPRSGDLSVYWYQQSLDQGLQFLIQYYNGEERAKGNILERFSAQQFPDLHSELNLSSLELGDSALYFCASSPDLDGYTFGSGTRLTVV.